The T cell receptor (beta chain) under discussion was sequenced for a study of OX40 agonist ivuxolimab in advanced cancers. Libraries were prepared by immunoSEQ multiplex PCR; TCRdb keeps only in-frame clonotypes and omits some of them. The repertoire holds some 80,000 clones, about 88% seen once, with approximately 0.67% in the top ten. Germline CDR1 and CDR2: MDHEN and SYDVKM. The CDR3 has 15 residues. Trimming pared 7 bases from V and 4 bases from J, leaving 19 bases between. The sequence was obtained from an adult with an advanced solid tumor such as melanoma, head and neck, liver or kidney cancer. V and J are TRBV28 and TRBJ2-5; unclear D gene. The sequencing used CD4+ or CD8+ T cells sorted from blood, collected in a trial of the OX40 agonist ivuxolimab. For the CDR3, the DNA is TGTGCCAGCAATCCCGGTTCCCTCCGAAGAGAGACCCAGTACTTC. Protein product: CASNPGSLRRETQYF.